This T cell receptor beta chain was recorded in a study of blood T cell repertoires in COVID-19. Study at large: COVID-19 samples, acute and convalescent, were from the United States, Italy and Spain. The cDNA or gDNA used as material had been derived from T cells, B-cell-depleted T cells, or PBMCs.

Under the authors' procedure: Amplification from reference gene primers served as the basis for estimated nucleated cell counts. Produced via immunoSEQ multiplex PCR; TCRdb's table is partial and in-frame only. The DNA gave D and trimming, while V, J and clone size come from that table. The data show 43,000 or so clones, approximately 82% seen once. This TCR was sampled from a woman older than 75 with acute or convalescent COVID-19. The sequenced sample was peripheral blood.

The chain's CDR3 is CASSTGQLNTEAFF. In DNA, the CDR3 is TGTGCCAGTAGTACGGGACAGCTGAACACTGAAGCTTTCTTT. The gene calls are TRBV19 and TRBJ1-1, with 7 bases lining up with TRBD1. V shed 4 bases, J shed 0 bases, and the junction held 2 bases outside the gene matches. Germline assignment: CDR1 LNHDA and CDR2 SQIVND (reference sequence). This CDR3 spans 14 amino acids.